This T cell receptor beta chain is from a study of Graves' ophthalmopathy and Graves' hyperthyroidism. Study details: Stable hyperthyroidism was defined by absence of ophthalmopathy within 18 months of follow-up. Findings of the study overall: Sensitivity reached approximately 71% and specificity approximately 78% when the model predicted ophthalmopathy progression. Among expanded thyroid clonotypes above 0.001 frequency, most also occurred in blood.

Per the germline V gene, CDR1 is SGHTS and CDR2 is YDEGEE. Trimming left V 0 bases short and J 0 bases short, with 9 bases between. This CDR3 has 15 amino acids. CDR3 regions of TCR beta were amplified from RNA transcripts. The library came from an HTBI-primed first-round RT-PCR and a second-round multiplex PCR. Each CDR3 protein gets one entry after TCRdb re-called the multiplex PCR reads with MiXCR. The sample carries around 1.1 million distinct CDR3 sequences, roughly two fifths recorded once. This clonotype was recorded at least ten times. Its antigen is currently unknown. Other autoimmune disease, uncontrolled infection, pregnancy and lactation led to exclusion.

This TCR derives from an adult man with Graves' hyperthyroidism. Sequences were obtained from peripheral blood or thyroid tissue (not recorded which). This chain links TRBV5-8 with TRBJ1-1, with no clear D. The CDR3 coding sequence is TGTGCCAGCAGCTTGGGTTGGGAGATGAACACTGAAGCTTTCTTT. Protein product: CASSLGWEMNTEAFF.